The sequence of this T cell receptor beta chain was determined in a study of CD8+CD57+ T cells in acquired aplastic anemia. Looking at the study overall: The study obtained an average of 3.2 ug of DNA from sorted CD4+ and CD8+ cells.

The template for TCR beta VDJ and CDR3 sequence profiling was genomic DNA. TCRdb reanalysed the reads using MiXCR and keeps one entry per CDR3 protein. The sample shows approximately 170,000 distinct CDR3 sequences, around half of them seen only once. Germline values: CDR1 SQVTM, CDR2 ANQGSEA. The CDR3 extends over 12 amino acids. V dropped 6 bases and J dropped 10 bases, with 18 bases sitting between them. General study findings and limits: Common to patients and controls were twenty-nine CD8+ CDR3 sequences.

In patients chosen for sequencing, flow cytometry had shown CD8+CD57+ cell expansion. No patient had been given any therapy when blood was sampled. As for this clonotype: The target antigen is unknown.

The chain couples TRBV29-1 to TRBJ1-1; D uncertain. The sequence was obtained from a human donor with aplastic anemia. Specimen: sorted CD4+, CD8+, or CD8+CD57+ T cells (not recorded which) from PBMCs. The CDR3 nucleotides are TGCAGCGTCCCATCCTACGCGACGGGAGCTTTCTTT. This codes for CSVPSYATGAFF.